These 5 T cell receptor beta chains originate from one sample sequenced in a study of PD-L1 blockade in urothelial cancer. Repertoires were generated with immunoSEQ multiplex PCR, while TCRdb's copy carries only in-frame clones and drops some. The data contain about 28,000 clones, roughly 80% of them singletons. The specimen comprised PBMCs, sampled around atezolizumab (anti-PD-L1) treatment. Receptors originate from a man in his fifties with urothelial cancer.

V usage is TRBV5-4 and J usage is TRBJ2-1, with 12 bases matching TRBD1. V was clipped by 4 bases and J by 9 bases; unmatched bases: 5. The CDR3 is 14 amino acids. CDR1 and CDR2 from the germline V gene are SGHNT and YYREEE (reference sequence). Written as DNA, the CDR3 is TGTGCCAGCAGCACGGGACAGGGGGCGGGTGAGCAGTTCTTC. It yields the protein CASSTGQGAGEQFF.

The chain has TRBV11-1 and TRBJ1-1; 9 nucleotides match TRBD1. This CDR3 has 14 residues. Germline V gene data show CDR1 as SGHAT and CDR2 as FQDESV (reference sequence). V was pared by 5 bases and J by 4 bases, with 5 bases of the junction left unmatched. The CDR3 region has the DNA TGTGCCAGCAGCATCGGACAGGGGAGCACTGAAGCTTTCTTT. Translated: CASSIGQGSTEAFF.

CDR3 in DNA: TGTGCCAGCAGCTTAGGCGTGTTTAGTGGGGGCGCGTCTAATGAAAAACTGTTTTTT. Protein product: CASSLGVFSGGASNEKLFF. The rearrangement links TRBV7-9 to TRBJ1-4, with D tentatively TRBD1 (6 bases). The CDR3 has 19 residues. V lost 1 base to trimming and J lost 3 bases, with 21 bases between them. CDR1 is SEHNR, CDR2 FQNEAQ, per germline (reference sequence).

The V call is TRBV7-8, the J call TRBJ1-5, with 10 bases that match TRBD1. Germline CDR1 and CDR2: SGHVS and FQNEAQ. The V gene end was trimmed by 5 bases and the J gene end by 6 bases; junction bases not matched to a gene: 7. The CDR3 loop spans 15 amino acids. The CDR3: CASSTDRGLGQPQHF. The DNA of the CDR3 is TGTGCCAGCAGCACAGACAGGGGGCTGGGTCAGCCCCAGCATTTT. Drawing the rest from reference TRBV7-8 and TRBJ1-5, the complete variable domain is GAGVSQSPRYKVAKRGQDVALRCDPISGHVSLFWYQQALGQGPEFLTYFQNEAQLDKSGLPSDRFFAERPEGSVSTLKIQRTQQEDSAVYLCASSTDRGLGQPQHFGDGTRLSIL.

The rearrangement joins TRBV18 to TRBJ2-7; no definite D call. The CDR3 contains 14 residues. Trimming removed 0 bases from V and 4 bases from J, with 10 bases in between. Germline V gene data show CDR1 as KGHSH and CDR2 as LQKENI. DNA of the CDR3: TGTGCCAGCTCACCACCCCCAGCGAGGTACGAGCAGTACTTC. It specifies CASSPPPARYEQYF.